The 7 T cell receptor beta chains below all came from one sample that was sequenced in a study of blood T cells in healthy people across ages. Sample-barcoded 5' priming and a J-beta primer mix drove a second PCR of roughly 6 to 12 cycles. From the 5' RACE reads, TCRdb called clonotypes with MiXCR, one entry per CDR3 protein. The sample has roughly 1.9 million distinct CDR3 sequences, roughly two fifths seen once. The sequenced material came from blood. Receptors originate from a human donor in good health.

V gene TRBV29-1 combines with J gene TRBJ1-2; D remains ambiguous. The CDR3 runs to 13 residues. Trimming left V 2 bases short and J 5 bases short, with 12 bases between. Germline V CDR1 and CDR2: SQVTM, ANQGSEA. The CDR3 sequence is CSVERRADYGYTF. The CDR3 bases are TGCAGCGTTGAAAGAAGGGCAGATTATGGCTACACCTTC.

This clonotype turned up a few times. The chain uses TRBV5-6 and TRBJ2-3; D is uncertain. The CDR3 has 14 residues. The ends were cut back, 2 bases at V and 2 bases at J, with 9 bases in the middle. Germline V gene data show CDR1 as SGHDT and CDR2 as YYEEEE. CDR3 in DNA: TGTGCCAGCAGCTTTGGGCTTTACACAGATACGCAGTATTTT. Amino acid sequence: CASSFGLYTDTQYF.

The V gene is TRBV11-2, the J gene TRBJ2-3, with D possibly TRBD2 on 5 matching bases. Trimming cost V 5 bases and J 4 bases, with 13 bases left between them. Per germline, CDR1 SGHAT and CDR2 FQNNGV. This CDR3 has 14 amino acids. The CDR3 nucleotides are TGTGCCAGCAGCCCGATGAAAGCGGCAGATACGCAGTATTTT. Amino acid sequence: CASSPMKAADTQYF.

This rearrangement joins TRBV2 to TRBJ2-6, with D possibly matching TRBD1 (5 bases). CDR3 length: 15 amino acids. The V gene lost 6 bases and the J gene lost 4 bases, with 13 bases spanning the gap. CDR1 is SNHLY, CDR2 FYNNEI, per germline. CDR3 coding DNA: TGTGCCAGCAGGACGACAGAGTCGGGGGCCAACGTCCTGACTTTC. Translating it yields CASRTTESGANVLTF. Drawing the rest from reference TRBV2 and TRBJ2-6, the complete variable domain is EPEVTQTPSHQVTQMGQEVILRCVPISNHLYFYWYRQILGQKVEFLVSFYNNEISEKSEIFDDQFSVERPDGSNFTLKIRSTKLEDSAMYFCASRTTESGANVLTFGAGSRLTVL.

This chain uses TRBV4-1 with TRBJ2-7, with unresolved D. Germline V CDR1 and CDR2: MGHRA, YSYEKL. Trimming shortened V by 5 bases and J by 4 bases, and 12 bases separated the two germline ends. The CDR3 contains 13 residues. The CDR3 DNA reads as TGCGCCAGCAGCAAAAAAATGGATTACGAGCAGTACTTC. Translation: CASSKKMDYEQYF.

The chain couples TRBV29-1 to TRBJ1-2, with 7 bases matching TRBD1. CDR3 length: 13 amino acids. J was trimmed by 7 bases and V by 8 bases; bases with no gene match: 13. Germline loops: CDR1 SQVTM, CDR2 ANQGSEA. The CDR3 is CSSQGGGERGYTF. As DNA, the CDR3 is TGCAGCTCCCAGGGGGGGGGCGAGCGTGGCTACACCTTC.

This clonotype was seen once. The J gene is TRBJ1-4, the V gene TRBV7-9; D is perhaps TRBD1 (5 bases). CDR1 is SEHNR and CDR2 is FQNEAQ in the germline V gene (reference sequence). V was clipped by 4 bases and J by 6 bases, with 18 bases between them. The CDR3 runs to 16 residues. CDR3 nucleotides: TGTGCCAGCAGCTCCAACCGAGACAGAGAGTATGAAAAACTGTTTTTT. This sequence encodes CASSSNRDREYEKLFF.